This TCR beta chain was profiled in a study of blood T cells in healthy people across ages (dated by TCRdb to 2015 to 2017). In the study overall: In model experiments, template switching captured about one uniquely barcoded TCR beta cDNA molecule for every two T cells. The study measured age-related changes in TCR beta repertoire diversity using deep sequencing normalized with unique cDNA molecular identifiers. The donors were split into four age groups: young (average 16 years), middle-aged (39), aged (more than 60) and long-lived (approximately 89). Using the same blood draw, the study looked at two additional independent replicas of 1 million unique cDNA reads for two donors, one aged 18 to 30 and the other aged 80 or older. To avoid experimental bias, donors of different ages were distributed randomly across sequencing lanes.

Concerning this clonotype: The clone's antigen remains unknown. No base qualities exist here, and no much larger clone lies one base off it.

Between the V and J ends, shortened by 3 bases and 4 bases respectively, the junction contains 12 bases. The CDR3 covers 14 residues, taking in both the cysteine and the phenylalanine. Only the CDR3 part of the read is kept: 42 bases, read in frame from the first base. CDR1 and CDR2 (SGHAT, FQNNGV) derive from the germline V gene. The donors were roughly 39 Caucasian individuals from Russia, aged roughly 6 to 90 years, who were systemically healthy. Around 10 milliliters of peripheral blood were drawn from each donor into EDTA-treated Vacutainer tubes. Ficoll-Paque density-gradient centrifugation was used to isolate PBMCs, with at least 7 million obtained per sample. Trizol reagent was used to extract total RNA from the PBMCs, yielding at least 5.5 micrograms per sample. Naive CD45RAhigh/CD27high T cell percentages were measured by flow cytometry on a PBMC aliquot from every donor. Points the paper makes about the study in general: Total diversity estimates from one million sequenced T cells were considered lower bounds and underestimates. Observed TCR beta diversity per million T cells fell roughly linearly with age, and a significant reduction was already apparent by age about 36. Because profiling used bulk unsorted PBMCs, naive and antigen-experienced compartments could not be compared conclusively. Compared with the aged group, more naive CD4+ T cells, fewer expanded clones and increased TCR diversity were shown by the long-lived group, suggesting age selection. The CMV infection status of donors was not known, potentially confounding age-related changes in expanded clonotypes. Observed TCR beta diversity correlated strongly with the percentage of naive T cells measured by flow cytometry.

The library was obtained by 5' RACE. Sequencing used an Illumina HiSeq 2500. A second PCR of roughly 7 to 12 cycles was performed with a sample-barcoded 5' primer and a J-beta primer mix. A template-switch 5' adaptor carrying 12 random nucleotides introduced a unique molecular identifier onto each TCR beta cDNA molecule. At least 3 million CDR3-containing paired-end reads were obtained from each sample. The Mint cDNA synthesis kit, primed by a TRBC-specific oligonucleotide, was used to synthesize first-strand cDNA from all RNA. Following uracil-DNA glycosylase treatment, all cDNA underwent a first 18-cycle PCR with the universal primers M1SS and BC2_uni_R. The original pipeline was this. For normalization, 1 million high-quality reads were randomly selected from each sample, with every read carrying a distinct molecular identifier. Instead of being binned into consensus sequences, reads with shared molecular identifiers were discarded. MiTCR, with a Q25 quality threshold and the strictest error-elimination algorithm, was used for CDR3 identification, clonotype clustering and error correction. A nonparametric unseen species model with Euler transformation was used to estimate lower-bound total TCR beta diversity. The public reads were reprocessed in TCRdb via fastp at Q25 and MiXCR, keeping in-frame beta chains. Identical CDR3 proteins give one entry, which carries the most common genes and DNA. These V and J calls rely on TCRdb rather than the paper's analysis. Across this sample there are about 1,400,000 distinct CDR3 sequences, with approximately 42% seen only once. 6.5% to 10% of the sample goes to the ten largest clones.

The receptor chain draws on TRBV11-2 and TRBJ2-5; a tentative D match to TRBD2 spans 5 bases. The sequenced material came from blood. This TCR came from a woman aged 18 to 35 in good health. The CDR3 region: CASSLGVGRETQYF. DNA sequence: TGTGCCAGCAGCTTGGGAGTGGGGAGAGAGACCCAGTACTTC.